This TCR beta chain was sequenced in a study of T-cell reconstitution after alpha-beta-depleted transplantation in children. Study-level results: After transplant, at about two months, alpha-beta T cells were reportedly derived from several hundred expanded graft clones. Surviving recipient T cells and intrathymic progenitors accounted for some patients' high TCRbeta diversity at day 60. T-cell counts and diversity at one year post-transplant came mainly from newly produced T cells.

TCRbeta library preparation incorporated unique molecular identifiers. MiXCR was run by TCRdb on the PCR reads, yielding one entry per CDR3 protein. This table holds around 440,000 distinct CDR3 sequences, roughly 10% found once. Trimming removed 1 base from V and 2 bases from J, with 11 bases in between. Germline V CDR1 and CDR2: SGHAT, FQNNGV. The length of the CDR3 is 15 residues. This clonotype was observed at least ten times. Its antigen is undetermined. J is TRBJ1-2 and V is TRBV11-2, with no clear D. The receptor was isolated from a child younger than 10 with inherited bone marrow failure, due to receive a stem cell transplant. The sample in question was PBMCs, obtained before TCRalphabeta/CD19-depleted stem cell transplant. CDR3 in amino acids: CASSLGPEGNYGYTF. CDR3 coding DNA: TGTGCCAGCAGCTTAGGGCCAGAAGGGAACTATGGCTACACCTTC.